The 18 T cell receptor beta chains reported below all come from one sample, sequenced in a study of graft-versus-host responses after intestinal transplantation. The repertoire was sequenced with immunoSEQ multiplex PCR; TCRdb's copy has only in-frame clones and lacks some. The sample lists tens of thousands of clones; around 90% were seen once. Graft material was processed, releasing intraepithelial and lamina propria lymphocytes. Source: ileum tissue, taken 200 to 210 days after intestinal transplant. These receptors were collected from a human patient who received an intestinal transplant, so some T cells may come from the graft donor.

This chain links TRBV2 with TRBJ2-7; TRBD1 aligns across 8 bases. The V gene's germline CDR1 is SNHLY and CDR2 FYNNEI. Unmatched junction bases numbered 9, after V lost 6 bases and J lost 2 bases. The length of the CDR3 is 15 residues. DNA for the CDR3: TGTGCCAGCAGAGACCGGGACAGGAAGCCCTACGAGCAGTACTTC. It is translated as CASRDRDRKPYEQYF.

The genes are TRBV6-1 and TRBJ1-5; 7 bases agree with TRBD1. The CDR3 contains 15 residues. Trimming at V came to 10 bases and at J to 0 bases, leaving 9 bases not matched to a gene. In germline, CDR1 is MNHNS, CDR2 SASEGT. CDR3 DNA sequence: TGTGCCACGGGACAGCGGGGATATAGCAATCAGCCCCAGCATTTT. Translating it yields CATGQRGYSNQPQHF.

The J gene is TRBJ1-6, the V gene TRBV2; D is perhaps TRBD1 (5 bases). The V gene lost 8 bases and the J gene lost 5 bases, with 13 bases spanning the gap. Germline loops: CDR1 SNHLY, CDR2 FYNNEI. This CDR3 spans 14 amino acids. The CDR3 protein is CASSGGVDNSPLHF. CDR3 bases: TGTGCCAGCTCGGGAGGGGTTGATAATTCACCCCTCCACTTT.

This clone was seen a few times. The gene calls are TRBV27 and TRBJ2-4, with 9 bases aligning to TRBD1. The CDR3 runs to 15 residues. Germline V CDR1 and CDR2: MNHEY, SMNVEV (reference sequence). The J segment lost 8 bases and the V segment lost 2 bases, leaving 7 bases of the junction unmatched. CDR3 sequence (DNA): TGTGCCAGCAGTTTAGGGTGGGACAGGGAGGACATTCAGTACTTC. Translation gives CASSLGWDREDIQYF.

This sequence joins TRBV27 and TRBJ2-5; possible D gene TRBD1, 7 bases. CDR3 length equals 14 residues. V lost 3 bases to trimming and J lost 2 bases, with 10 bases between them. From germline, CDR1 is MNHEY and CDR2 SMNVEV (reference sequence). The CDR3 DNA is TGTGCCAGCAGTTTCGCAGGGGGGCAAGAGACCCAGTACTTC. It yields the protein CASSFAGGQETQYF.

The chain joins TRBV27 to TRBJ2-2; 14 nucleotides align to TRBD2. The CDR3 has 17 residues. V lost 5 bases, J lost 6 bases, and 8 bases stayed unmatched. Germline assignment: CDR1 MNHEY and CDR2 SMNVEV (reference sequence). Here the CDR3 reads CASSTGLAGESAGELFF. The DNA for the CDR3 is TGTGCCAGCAGTACGGGACTAGCGGGAGAATCTGCCGGGGAGCTGTTTTTT.

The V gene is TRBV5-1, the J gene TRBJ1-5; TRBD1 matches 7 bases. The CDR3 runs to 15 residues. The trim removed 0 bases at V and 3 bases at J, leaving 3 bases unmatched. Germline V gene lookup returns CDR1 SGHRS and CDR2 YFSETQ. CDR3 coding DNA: TGCGCCAGCAGCTTGGGACAGGGCCCCAATCAGCCCCAGCATTTT. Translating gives CASSLGQGPNQPQHF.

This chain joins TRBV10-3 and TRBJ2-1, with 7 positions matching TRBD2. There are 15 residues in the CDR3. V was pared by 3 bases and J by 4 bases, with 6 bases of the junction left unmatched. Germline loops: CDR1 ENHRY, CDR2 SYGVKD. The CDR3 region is CAISDQASGYNEQFF. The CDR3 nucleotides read TGTGCCATCAGTGATCAGGCTAGCGGATACAATGAGCAGTTCTTC.

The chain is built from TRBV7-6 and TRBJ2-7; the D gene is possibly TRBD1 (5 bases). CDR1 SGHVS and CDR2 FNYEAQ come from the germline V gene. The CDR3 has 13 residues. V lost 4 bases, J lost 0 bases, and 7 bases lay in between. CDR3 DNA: TGTGCCAGCAGCTCGGACAACTCCTACGAGCAGTACTTC. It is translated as CASSSDNSYEQYF.

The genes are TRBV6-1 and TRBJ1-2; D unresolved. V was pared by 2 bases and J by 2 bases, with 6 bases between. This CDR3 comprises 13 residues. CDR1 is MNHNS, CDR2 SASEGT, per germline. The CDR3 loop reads CASSEWLNYGYTF. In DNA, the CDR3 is TGTGCCAGCAGTGAATGGTTGAACTATGGCTACACCTTC.

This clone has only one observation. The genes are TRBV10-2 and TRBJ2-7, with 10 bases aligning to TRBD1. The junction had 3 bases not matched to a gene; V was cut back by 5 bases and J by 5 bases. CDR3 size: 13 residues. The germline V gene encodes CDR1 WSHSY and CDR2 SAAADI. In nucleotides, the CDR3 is TGCGCCAGCAGTAGACAGGGGGCAGACGAGCAGTACTTC. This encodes CASSRQGADEQYF.

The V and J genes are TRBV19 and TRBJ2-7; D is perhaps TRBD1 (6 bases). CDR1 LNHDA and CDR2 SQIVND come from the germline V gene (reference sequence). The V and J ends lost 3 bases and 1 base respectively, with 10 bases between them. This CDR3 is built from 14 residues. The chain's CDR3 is CASSIGDISYEQYF. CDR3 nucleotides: TGTGCCAGTAGTATTGGGGACATTTCCTACGAGCAGTACTTC.

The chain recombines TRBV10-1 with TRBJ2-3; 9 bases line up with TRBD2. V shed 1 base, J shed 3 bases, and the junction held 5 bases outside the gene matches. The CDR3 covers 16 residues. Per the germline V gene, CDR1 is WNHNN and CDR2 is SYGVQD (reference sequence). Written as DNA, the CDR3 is TGCGCCAGCAGTGAGTTAGCGGGAGTTGGGACAGATACGCAGTATTTT. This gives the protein CASSELAGVGTDTQYF.

The CDR3 loop is CASSSRGWNQPQHF. For the CDR3, the DNA is TGTGCCAGCAGCTCCAGGGGGTGGAATCAGCCCCAGCATTTT. The rearrangement links TRBV7-9 to TRBJ1-5; 7 nucleotides align to TRBD1. Unmatched junction bases numbered 4, after V lost 4 bases and J lost 4 bases. The CDR3 loop spans 14 amino acids. CDR1 SEHNR and CDR2 FQNEAQ come from the germline V gene (reference sequence).

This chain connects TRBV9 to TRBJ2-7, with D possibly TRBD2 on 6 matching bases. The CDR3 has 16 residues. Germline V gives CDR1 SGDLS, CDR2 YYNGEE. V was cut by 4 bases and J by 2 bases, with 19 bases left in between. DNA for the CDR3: TGTGCCAGCAGCCCCGAGTGGGGGACGGGGGCCTACGAGCAGTACTTC. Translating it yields CASSPEWGTGAYEQYF.

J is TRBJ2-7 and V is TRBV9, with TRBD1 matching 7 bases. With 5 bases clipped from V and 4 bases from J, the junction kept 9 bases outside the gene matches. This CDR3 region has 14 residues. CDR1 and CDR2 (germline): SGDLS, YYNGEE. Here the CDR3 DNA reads TGTGCCAGCAGTTCTAATGACAGGGCTTACGAGCAGTACTTC. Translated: CASSSNDRAYEQYF.

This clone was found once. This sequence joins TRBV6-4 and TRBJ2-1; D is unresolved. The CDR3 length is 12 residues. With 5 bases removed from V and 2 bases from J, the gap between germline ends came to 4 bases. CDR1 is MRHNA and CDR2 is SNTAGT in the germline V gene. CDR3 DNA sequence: TGTGCCAGCAGTCCACCCTACAATGAGCAGTTCTTC. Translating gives CASSPPYNEQFF.

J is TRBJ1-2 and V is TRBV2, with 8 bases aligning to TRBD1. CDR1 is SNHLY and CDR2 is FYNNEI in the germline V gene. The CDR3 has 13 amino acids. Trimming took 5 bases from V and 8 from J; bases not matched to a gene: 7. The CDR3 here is CASSRVQGDGYTF. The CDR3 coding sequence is TGTGCCAGCAGTCGAGTACAGGGGGACGGCTACACCTTC. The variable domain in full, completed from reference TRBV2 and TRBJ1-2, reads EPEVTQTPSHQVTQMGQEVILRCVPISNHLYFYWYRQILGQKVEFLVSFYNNEISEKSEIFDDQFSVERPDGSNFTLKIRSTKLEDSAMYFCASSRVQGDGYTFGSGTRLTVV.